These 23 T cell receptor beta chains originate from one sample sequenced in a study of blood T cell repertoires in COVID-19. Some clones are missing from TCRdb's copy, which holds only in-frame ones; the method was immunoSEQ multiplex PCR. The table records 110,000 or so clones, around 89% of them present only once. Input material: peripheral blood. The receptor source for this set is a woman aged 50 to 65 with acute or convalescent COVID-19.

CDR3 sequence reads: CASSLFGKEKLFF. The DNA for the CDR3 is TGTGCCAGCAGTTTATTCGGGAAGGAAAAACTGTTTTTT. The chain couples TRBV28 to TRBJ1-4, with no clear D. Germline V gives CDR1 MDHEN, CDR2 SYDVKM. The CDR3 contains 13 residues. Trimming removed 1 base at V and 8 bases at J, with 8 bases between.

CDR3 DNA: TGTGCCAGTAGTAAAGGTGCAGGGGCTGGCTACACCTTC. This encodes CASSKGAGAGYTF. The chain couples TRBV19 to TRBJ1-2; tentatively, D is TRBD1 (6 bases). V lost 4 bases, J lost 7 bases, and 13 bases lay in between. This CDR3 is 13 amino acids long. CDR1 is LNHDA, CDR2 SQIVND, per germline (reference sequence).

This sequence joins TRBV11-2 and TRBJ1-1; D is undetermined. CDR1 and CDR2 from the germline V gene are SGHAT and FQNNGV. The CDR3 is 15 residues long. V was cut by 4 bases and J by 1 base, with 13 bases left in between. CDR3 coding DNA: TGTGCCAGCAGCTCTGTGCGGGGAGAGAACACTGAAGCTTTCTTT. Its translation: CASSSVRGENTEAFF.

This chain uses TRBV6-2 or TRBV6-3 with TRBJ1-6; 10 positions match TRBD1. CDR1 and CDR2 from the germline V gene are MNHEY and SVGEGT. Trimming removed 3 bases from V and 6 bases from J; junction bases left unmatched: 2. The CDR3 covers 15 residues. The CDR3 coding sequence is TGTGCCAGCAGTTATTGGGACAGGGGTAATTCACCCCTCCACTTT. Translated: CASSYWDRGNSPLHF.

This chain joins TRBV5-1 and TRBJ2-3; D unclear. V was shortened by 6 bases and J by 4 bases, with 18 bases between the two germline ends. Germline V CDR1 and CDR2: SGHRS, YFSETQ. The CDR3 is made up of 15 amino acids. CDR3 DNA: TGCGCCAGCACCCAGGATACAAGGTGGTCAGATACGCAGTATTTT. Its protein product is CASTQDTRWSDTQYF.

CDR3 residues: CASSTQGSNQPQHF. The CDR3 coding sequence is TGTGCCAGCAGCACCCAGGGGAGCAATCAGCCCCAGCATTTT. This chain joins TRBV7-2 and TRBJ1-5; D is perhaps TRBD1 (6 bases). The CDR3 totals 14 residues. Germline CDR1 and CDR2: SGHTA and FQGNSA. The V end was cut by 5 bases, the J end by 1 base, with 9 bases between.

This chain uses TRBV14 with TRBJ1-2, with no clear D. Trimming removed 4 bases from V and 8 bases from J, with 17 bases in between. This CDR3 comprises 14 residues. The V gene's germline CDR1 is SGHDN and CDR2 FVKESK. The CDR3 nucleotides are TGTGCCAGCAGCCGAGAAGTCGCGGGTGGAGGCTACACCTTC. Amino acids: CASSREVAGGGYTF.

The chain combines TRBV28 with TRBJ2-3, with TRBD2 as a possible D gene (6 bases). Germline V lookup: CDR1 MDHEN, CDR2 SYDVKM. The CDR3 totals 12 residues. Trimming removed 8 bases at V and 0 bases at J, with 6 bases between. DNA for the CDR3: TGTGCCAGCGGGGGGAGCACAGATACGCAGTATTTT. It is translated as CASGGSTDTQYF.

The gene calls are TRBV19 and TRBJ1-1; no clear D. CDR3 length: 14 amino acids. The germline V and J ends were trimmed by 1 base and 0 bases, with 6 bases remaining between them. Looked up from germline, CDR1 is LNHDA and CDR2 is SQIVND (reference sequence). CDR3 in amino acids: CASSIGDMNTEAFF. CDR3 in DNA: TGTGCCAGTAGTATAGGAGACATGAACACTGAAGCTTTCTTT.

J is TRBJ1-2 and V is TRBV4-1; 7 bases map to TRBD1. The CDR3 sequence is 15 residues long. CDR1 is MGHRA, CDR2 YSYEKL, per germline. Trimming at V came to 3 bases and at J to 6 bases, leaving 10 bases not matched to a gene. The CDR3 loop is CASSHGDRVSNGYTF. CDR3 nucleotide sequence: TGCGCCAGCAGCCATGGAGACAGGGTTTCGAATGGCTACACCTTC.

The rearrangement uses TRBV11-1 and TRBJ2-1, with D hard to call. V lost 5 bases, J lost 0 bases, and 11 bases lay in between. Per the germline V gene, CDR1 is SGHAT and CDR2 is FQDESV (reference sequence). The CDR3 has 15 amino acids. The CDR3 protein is CASSPKWSSYNEQFF. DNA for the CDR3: TGTGCCAGCAGCCCAAAGTGGAGCTCCTACAATGAGCAGTTCTTC.

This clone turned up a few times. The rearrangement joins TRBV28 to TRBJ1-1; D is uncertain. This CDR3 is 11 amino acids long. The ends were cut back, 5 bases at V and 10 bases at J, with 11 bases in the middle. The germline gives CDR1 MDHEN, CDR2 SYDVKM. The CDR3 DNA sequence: TGTGCCAGCAGTATGTTAGAGGGAGCTTTCTTT. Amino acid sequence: CASSMLEGAFF.

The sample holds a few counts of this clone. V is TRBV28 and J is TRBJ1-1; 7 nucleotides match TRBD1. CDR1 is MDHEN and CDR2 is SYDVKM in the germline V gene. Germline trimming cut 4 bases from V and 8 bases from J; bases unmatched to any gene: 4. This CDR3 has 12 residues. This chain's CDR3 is CASSSLDREAFF. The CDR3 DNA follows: TGTGCCAGCAGTTCACTGGACAGGGAAGCTTTCTTT.

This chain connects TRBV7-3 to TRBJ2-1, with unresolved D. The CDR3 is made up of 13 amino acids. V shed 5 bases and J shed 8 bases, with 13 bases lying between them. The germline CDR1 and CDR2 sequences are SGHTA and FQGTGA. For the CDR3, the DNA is TGTGCCAGCAGCGCGAAGCCCCCTCATGAGCAGTTCTTC. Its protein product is CASSAKPPHEQFF.

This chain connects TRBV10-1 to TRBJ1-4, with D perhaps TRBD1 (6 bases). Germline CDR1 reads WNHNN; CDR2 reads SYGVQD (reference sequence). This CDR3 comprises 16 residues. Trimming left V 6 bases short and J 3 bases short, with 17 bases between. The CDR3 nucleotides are TGCGCCAGCAGACCACAGGGTTTGTCGGCTAATGAAAAACTGTTTTTT. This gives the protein CASRPQGLSANEKLFF.

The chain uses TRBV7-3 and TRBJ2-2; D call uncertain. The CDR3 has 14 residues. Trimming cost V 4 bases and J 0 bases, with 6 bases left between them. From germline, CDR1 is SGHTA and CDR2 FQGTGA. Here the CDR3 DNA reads TGTGCCAGCAGCTACACAGCGAACACCGGGGAGCTGTTTTTT. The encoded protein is CASSYTANTGELFF.

DNA for the CDR3: TGTGCCAGCAGCTTAGGGCGCGGGGGTAGGGACTATGGCTACACCTTC. This encodes CASSLGRGGRDYGYTF. The genes are TRBV11-2 and TRBJ1-2; a possible D gene is TRBD1 (5 bases). The V end lost 1 base, the J end lost 3 bases, and 15 bases lay between the germline ends. The CDR3 has 16 amino acids. The germline CDR1 and CDR2 sequences are SGHAT and FQNNGV.

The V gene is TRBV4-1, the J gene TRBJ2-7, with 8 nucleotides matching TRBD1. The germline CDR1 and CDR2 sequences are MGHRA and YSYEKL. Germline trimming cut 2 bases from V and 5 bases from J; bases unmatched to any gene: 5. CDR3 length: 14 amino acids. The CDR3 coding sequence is TGCGCCAGCAGCCAAAGTCCAGGGGGCGACGAGCAGTACTTC. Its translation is CASSQSPGGDEQYF.

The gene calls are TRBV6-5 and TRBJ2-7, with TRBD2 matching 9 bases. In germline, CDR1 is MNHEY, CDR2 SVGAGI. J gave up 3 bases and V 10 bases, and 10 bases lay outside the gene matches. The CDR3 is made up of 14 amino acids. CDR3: CATRSALAGYEQYF. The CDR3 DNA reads TGTGCCACCAGGAGTGCACTAGCGGGCTACGAGCAGTACTTC.

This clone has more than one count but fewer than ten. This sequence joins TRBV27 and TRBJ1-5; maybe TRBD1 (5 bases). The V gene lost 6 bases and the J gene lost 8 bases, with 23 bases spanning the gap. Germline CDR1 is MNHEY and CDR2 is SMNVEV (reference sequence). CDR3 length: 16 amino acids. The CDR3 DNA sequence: TGTGCCAGCAGCCCTGGGGGGGGAACATTTGGGGAGCCCCAGCATTTT. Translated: CASSPGGGTFGEPQHF.

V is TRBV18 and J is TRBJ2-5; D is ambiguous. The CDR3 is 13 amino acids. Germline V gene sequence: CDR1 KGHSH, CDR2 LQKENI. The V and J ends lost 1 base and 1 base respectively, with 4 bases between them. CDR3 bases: TGTGCCAGCTCACCACGAGTCCAAGAGACCCAGTACTTC. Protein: CASSPRVQETQYF.

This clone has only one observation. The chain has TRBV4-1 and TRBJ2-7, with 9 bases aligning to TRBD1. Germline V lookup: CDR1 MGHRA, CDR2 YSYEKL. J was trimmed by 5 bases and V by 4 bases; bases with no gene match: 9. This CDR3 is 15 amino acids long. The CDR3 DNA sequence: TGCGCCAGCAGCCGCTCCGGGGACAGGGTCGACGAGCAGTACTTC. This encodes CASSRSGDRVDEQYF.

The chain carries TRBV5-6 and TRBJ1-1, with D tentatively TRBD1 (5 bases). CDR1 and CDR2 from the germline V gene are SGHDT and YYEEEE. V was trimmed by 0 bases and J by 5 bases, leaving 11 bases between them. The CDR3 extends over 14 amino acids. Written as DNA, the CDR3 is TGTGCCAGCAGCTTGGAAGCAGGGAGGACTGAAGCTTTCTTT. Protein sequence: CASSLEAGRTEAFF.